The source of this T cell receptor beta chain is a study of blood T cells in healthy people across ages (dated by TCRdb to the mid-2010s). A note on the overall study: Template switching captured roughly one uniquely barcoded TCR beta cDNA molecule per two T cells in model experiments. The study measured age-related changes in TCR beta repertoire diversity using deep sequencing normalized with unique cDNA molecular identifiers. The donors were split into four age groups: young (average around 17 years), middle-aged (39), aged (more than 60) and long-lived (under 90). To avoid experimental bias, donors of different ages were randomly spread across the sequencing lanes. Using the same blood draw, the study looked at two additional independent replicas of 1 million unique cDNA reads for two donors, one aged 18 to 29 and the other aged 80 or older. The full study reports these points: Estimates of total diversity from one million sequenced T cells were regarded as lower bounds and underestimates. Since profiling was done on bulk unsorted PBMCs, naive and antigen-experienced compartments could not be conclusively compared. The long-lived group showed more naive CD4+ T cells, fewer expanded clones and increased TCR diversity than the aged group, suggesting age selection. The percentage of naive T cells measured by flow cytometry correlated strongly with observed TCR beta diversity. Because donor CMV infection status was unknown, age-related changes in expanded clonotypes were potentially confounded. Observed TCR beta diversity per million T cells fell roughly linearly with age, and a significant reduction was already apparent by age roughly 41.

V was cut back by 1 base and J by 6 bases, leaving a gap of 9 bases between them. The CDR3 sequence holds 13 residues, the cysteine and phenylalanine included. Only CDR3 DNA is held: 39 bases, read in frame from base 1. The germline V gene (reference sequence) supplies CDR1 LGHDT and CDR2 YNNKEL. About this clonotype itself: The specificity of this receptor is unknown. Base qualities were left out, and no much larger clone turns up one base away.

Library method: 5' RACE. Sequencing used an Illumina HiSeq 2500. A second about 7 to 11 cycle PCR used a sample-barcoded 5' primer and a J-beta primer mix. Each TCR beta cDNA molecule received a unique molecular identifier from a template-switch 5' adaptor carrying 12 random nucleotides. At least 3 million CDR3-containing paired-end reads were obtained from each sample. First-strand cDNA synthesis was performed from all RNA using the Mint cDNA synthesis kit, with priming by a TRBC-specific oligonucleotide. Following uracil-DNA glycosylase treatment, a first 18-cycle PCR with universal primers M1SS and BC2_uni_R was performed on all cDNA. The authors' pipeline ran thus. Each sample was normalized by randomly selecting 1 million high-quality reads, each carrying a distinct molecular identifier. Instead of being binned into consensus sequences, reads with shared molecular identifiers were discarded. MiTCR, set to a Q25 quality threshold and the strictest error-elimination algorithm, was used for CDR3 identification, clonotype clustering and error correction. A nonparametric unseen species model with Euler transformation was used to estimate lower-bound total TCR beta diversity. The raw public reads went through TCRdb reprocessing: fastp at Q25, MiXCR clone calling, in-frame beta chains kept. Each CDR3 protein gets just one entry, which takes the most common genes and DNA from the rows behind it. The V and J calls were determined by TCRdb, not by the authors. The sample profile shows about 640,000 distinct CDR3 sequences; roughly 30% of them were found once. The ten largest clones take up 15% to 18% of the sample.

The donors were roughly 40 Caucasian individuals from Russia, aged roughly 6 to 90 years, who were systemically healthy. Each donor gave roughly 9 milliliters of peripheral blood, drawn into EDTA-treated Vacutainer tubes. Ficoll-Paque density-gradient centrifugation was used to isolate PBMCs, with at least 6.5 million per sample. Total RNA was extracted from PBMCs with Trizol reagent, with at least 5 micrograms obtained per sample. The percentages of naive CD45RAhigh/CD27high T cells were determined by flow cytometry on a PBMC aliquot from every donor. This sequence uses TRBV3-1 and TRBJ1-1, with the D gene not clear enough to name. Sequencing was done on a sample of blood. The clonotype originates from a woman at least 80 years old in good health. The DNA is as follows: TGTGCCAGCAGCCAAGGGCCCGGGCCTGAAGCTTTCTTT. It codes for CASSQGPGPEAFF.